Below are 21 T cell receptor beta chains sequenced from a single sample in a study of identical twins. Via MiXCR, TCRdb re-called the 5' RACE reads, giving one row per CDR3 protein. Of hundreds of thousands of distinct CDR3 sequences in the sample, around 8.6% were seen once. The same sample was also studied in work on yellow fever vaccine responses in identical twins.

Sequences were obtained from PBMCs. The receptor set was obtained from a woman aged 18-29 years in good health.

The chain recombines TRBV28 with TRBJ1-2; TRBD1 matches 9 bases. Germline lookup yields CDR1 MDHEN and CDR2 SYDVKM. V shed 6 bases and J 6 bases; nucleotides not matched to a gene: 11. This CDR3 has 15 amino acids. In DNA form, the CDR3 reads TGTGCCAGCAGAACCGGCCGGGACAGGGTCCATGGCTACACCTTC. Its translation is CASRTGRDRVHGYTF.

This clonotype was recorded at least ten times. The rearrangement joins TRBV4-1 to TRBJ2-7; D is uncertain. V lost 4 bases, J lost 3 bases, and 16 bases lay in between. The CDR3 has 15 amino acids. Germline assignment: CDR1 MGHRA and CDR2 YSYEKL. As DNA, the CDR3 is TGCGCCAGCAGCCCAATAGTGGAGTCCGGCTACGAGCAGTACTTC. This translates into CASSPIVESGYEQYF.

The DNA of the CDR3 is TGTGCCAGCAGCCAAGGACAGCGTTATGGCTACACCTTC. It encodes CASSQGQRYGYTF. The chain joins TRBV3-1 to TRBJ1-2, with D tentatively TRBD1 (5 bases). Trimming took 1 base from V and 5 from J, leaving 8 bases between them. CDR1 is LGHDT and CDR2 is YNNKEL in the germline V gene (reference sequence). This CDR3 has 13 amino acids.

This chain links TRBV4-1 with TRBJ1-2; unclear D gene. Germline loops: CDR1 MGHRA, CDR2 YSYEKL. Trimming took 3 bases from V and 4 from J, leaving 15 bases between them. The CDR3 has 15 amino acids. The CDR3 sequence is CASSQPVEGAYGYTF. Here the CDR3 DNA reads TGCGCCAGCAGCCAGCCTGTTGAGGGCGCCTATGGCTACACCTTC.

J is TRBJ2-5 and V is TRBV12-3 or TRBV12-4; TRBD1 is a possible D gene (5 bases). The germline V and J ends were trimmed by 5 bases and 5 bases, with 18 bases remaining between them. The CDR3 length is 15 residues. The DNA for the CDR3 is TGTGCCAGCAGTCCCATCGCAGGGCTGGGTGAGACCCAGTACTTC. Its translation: CASSPIAGLGETQYF.

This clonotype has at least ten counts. DNA for the CDR3: TGCAGCGTTGGGGACAGGGCTGTATACGAGCAGTACTTC. This translates into CSVGDRAVYEQYF. The chain combines TRBV29-1 with TRBJ2-7; 9 positions match TRBD1. Trimming took 4 bases from V and 4 from J; bases not matched to a gene: 5. Looked up from germline, CDR1 is SQVTM and CDR2 is ANQGSEA. This CDR3 is 13 amino acids long.

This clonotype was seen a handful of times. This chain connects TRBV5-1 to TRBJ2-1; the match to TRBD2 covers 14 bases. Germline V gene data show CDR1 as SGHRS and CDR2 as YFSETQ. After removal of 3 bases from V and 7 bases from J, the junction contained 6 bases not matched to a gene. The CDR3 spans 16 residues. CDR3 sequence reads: CASSSTSGGEVNEQFF. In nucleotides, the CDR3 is TGCGCCAGCAGCTCGACTAGCGGGGGGGAGGTGAATGAGCAGTTCTTC.

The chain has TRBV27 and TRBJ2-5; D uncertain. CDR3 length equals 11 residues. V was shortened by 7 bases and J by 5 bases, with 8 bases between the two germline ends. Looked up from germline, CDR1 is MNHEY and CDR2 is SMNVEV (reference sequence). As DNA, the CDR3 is TGTGCCAGCACCGCCCTCGAGACCCAGTACTTC. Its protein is CASTALETQYF.

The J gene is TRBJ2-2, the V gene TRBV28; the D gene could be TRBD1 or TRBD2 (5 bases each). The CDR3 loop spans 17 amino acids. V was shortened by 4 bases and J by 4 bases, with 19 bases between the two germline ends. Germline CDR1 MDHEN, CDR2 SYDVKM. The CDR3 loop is CASSSVGVGRLTGELFF. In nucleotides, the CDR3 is TGTGCCAGCAGTTCAGTAGGGGTAGGGAGACTCACCGGGGAGCTGTTTTTT.

The CDR3 bases are TGTGCCAGCAGCTTAAGTCCGGGGTCAGGAAACATTCAGTACTTC. This translates into CASSLSPGSGNIQYF. V usage is TRBV7-6 and J usage is TRBJ2-4; tentative D call: TRBD2 (5 bases). This CDR3 region has 15 residues. Germline lookup yields CDR1 SGHVS and CDR2 FNYEAQ. V was shortened by 2 bases and J by 6 bases, with 14 bases between the two germline ends. Full variable domain (rest looked up from reference TRBV7-6 and TRBJ2-4): GAGVSQSPRYKVTKRGQDVALRCDPISGHVSLYWYRQALGQGPEFLTYFNYEAQQDKSGLPNDRFSAERPEGSISTLTIQRTEQRDSAMYRCASSLSPGSGNIQYFGAGTRLSVL.

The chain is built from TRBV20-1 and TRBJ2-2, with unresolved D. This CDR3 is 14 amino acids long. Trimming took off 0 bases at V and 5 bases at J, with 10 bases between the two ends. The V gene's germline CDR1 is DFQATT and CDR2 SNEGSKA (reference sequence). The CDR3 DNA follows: TGCAGTGCTAGAGATCCGCTAGGGACCGGGGAGCTGTTTTTT. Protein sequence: CSARDPLGTGELFF.

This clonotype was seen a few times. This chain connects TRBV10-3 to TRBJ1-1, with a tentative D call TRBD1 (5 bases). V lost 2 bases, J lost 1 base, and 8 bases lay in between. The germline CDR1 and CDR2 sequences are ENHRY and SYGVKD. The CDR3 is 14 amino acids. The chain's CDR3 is CAISEMTANTEAFF. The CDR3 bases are TGTGCCATCAGTGAGATGACAGCGAACACTGAAGCTTTCTTT.

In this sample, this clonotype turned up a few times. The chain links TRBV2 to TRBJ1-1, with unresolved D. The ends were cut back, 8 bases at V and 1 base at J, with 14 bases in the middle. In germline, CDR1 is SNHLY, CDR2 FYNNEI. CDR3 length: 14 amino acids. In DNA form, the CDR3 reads TGTGCCAGCGCCGGAGATGCGGGGAACACTGAAGCTTTCTTT. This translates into CASAGDAGNTEAFF.

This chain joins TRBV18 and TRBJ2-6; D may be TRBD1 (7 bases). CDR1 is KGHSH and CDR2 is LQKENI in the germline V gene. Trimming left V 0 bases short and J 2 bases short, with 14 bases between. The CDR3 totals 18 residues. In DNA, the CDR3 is TGTGCCAGCTCACCACCTGGGGGGACAGCGACTGGGGCCAACGTCCTGACTTTC. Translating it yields CASSPPGGTATGANVLTF.

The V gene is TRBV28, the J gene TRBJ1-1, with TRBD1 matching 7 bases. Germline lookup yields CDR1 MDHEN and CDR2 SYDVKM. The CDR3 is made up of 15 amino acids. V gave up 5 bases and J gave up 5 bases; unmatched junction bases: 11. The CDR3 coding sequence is TGTGCCAGCAGTACATACCAGGGGGGTCGGACTGAAGCTTTCTTT. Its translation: CASSTYQGGRTEAFF.

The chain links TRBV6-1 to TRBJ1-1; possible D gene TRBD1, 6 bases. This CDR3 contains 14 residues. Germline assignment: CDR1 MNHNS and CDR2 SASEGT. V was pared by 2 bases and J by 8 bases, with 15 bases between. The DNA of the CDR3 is TGTGCCAGCAGTGAAACGTACAGGGTGGGGGAAGCTTTCTTT. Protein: CASSETYRVGEAFF.

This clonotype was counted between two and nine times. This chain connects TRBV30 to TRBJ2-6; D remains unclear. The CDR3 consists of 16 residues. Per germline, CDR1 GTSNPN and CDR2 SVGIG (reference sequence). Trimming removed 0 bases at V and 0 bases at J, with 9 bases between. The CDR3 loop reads CAWSVAGSSGANVLTF. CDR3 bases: TGTGCCTGGAGTGTAGCAGGTTCCTCTGGGGCCAACGTCCTGACTTTC.

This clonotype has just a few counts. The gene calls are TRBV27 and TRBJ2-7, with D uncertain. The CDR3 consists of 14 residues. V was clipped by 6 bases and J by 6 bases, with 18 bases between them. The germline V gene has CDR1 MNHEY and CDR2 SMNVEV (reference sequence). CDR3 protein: CASSLNPTLFEQYF. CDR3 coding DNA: TGTGCCAGCAGCCTTAATCCTACACTCTTCGAGCAGTACTTC.

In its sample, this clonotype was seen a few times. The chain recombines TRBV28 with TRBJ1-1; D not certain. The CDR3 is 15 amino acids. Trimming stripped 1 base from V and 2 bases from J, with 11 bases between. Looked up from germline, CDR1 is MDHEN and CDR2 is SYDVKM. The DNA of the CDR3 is TGTGCCAGCAGTTTATACGTGGTCAGAAACACTGAAGCTTTCTTT. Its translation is CASSLYVVRNTEAFF.

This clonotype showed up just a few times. CDR3 protein: CASSGDPGTSYEQYF. The CDR3 nucleotides are TGTGCCAGCAGTGGCGACCCCGGGACGTCCTACGAGCAGTACTTC. This sequence joins TRBV6-1 and TRBJ2-7; D possibly matches TRBD1 or TRBD2 (5 bases each). This CDR3 region has 15 residues. CDR1 is MNHNS, CDR2 SASEGT, per germline. Trimming removed 4 bases at V and 1 base at J, with 14 bases between.

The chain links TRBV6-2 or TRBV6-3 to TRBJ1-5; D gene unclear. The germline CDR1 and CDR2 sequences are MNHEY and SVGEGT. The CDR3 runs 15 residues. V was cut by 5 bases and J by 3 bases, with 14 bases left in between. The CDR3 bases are TGTGCCAGCAGTCGAGAGGCGTACCCCAATCAGCCCCAGCATTTT. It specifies CASSREAYPNQPQHF.